The 5 T cell receptor beta chains reported below all come from one sample, sequenced in a study of CXCR3-negative and CXCR3-positive naive CD8 T cells. General study points: CXCR3-positive naive cells had more hydrophobic TRB CDR3s than CXCR3-negative naive cells.

These receptors have no identified antigens. In preparing the TRB cDNA libraries, 5' RACE with UMI labels was used. Reprocessing the 5' RACE reads, TCRdb reports a single entry for every CDR3 protein and omits DNA. Recorded for this sample: roughly 130,000 distinct CDR3 sequences. Sequenced sample: naive CXCR3+ CD8+ T cells from blood. As for subset: CD45RO-CCR7+CD27+CD95- naive CD8+ T cells expressing CXCR3 (TNR3+). The receptors come from a human donor in good health. Some clones in this sample may be carry-over from other donors' samples.

V is TRBV7-9 and J is TRBJ2-7. Looked up from germline, CDR1 is SEHNR and CDR2 is FQNEAQ (reference sequence). This CDR3 has 14 amino acids. Here the CDR3 reads CASSSSGVICEQYF.

CDR3: CASSPPEANTDTQYF. The genes are TRBV4-2 and TRBJ2-3; TCRdb gives TRBD2 as the D gene, but with no DNA this cannot be confirmed. The CDR3 contains 15 residues. The germline V gene has CDR1 LGHNA and CDR2 YNFKEQ.

The V and J genes are TRBV15 and TRBJ1-5; absent DNA, TCRdb's TRBD1 call cannot be checked. The CDR3 length is 14 residues. The germline V gene encodes CDR1 LNHNV and CDR2 YYDKDF (reference sequence). The CDR3 region is CATSRTGGNQPQHF.

J is TRBJ2-7 and V is TRBV29-1. The CDR3 loop spans 13 amino acids. The germline gives CDR1 SQVTM, CDR2 ANQGSEA. CDR3 residues: CSVDKEDSYEQYF.

The chain employs TRBV7-2 and TRBJ2-1. Per the germline V gene, CDR1 is SGHTA and CDR2 is FQGNSA. The CDR3 is 15 residues long. The CDR3: CASSLSAVTYNEQFF.